This is a list of T cell receptor beta chains from one sample in a study of blood T cell repertoires in COVID-19. Data came from immunoSEQ multiplex PCR; TCRdb stores just in-frame clones and leaves some out. The sample consists of roughly 65,000 clones, approximately 93% of them appearing once. Sequencing used peripheral blood. These receptors all come from a man between 65 and 85 years old with active COVID-19. Both conserved end residues are part of each CDR3. A D gene is named only where the DNA matches it firmly. Some rows have no size entry. The others give once, few or many, or a class for an expanded clone.

length	V	size	D	J	DNA	CDR3
17	TRBV24-1	-	TRBD1	TRBJ2-1	TGTGCCACCAGTGATCCTACAGGGGATAGCTCCTACAATGAGCAGTTCTTC	CATSDPTGDSSYNEQFF
14	TRBV19	-	TRBD1	TRBJ2-7	TGTGCCAGCAACCGGGACAGGGGGCTGTACGAGCAGTACTTC	CASNRDRGLYEQYF
11	TRBV2	-	-	TRBJ1-1	TGTGCCAGCGCGTCCCTGGCTGAAGCTTTCTTT	CASASLAEAFF
13	TRBV6-6	-	-	TRBJ2-3	TGTGCCAGCACCAGGGATATCACAGATACGCAGTATTTT	CASTRDITDTQYF
13	TRBV3-1/TRBV3-2	-	-	TRBJ2-5	TGTGCCAGCAGCTTTCAAGGGGCAGAGACCCAGTACTTC	CASSFQGAETQYF
14	TRBV6-2/TRBV6-3	-	-	TRBJ1-4	TGTGCCAGCAGTCCGACAGCAACTAATGAAAAACTGTTTTTT	CASSPTATNEKLFF
14	TRBV6-5	-	-	TRBJ2-1	TGTGCCAGCAGCCCCAGTGGGGGCCCCCCAGAGCAGTTCTTC	CASSPSGGPPEQFF
17	TRBV7-2	-	-	TRBJ1-4	TGTGCCAGCAGCTTTCCAGGGTCATTTGCAACTAATGAAAAACTGTTTTTT	CASSFPGSFATNEKLFF
15	TRBV6-6	-	-	TRBJ1-3	TGTGCCAGCAGTTCCGGGGTAGGCACTGGAAACACCATATATTTT	CASSSGVGTGNTIYF
12	TRBV6-4	-	-	TRBJ2-5	TGTGCCATTTTCCCGGGGGAAGAGACCCAGTACTTC	CAIFPGEETQYF
13	TRBV11-2	-	-	TRBJ2-7	TGTGCCAGCAGCCCGGCTAGCCGCGGCGAGCAGTACTTC	CASSPASRGEQYF
13	TRBV5-1	-	-	TRBJ1-1	TGCGCCAACGCCCGGCAGGAGGACACTGAAGCTTTCTTT	CANARQEDTEAFF
16	TRBV29-1	-	-	TRBJ1-2	TGCAGCGTTGTATCCGGGGGGCCCGCAAACCTATATGGCTACACCTTC	CSVVSGGPANLYGYTF
16	TRBV24-1	-	TRBD2	TRBJ2-5	TGTGCCACCAGTGACTCTCTAGCGGGGGGCCAAGAGACCCAGTACTTC	CATSDSLAGGQETQYF
16	TRBV9	-	TRBD2	TRBJ2-1	TGTGCCAGCAGCGTACGGACTAGCGGGGGGAAAGATGAGCAGTTCTTC	CASSVRTSGGKDEQFF
12	TRBV29-1	-	-	TRBJ1-4	TGCAGCGTTGGCAGGGTAGGGGAAAAACTGTTTTTT	CSVGRVGEKLFF
14	TRBV4-1	once	-	TRBJ1-1	TGCGCCAGCAGCCAAGTACAGACGAACACTGAAGCTTTCTTT	CASSQVQTNTEAFF
14	TRBV7-2	-	-	TRBJ2-3	TGTGCCAGCAGCTTAGTGGGGGGAGCAGATACGCAGTATTTT	CASSLVGGADTQYF
16	TRBV2	-	TRBD1	TRBJ1-5	TGTGCCAGCAGCCCCGGGACAGGGGGGAAAAATCAGCCCCAGCATTTT	CASSPGTGGKNQPQHF
17	TRBV5-1	few	-	TRBJ1-6	TGCGCCAGCAGCTTGTTTCCCCCGGGTTCCTATAATTCACCCCTCCACTTT	CASSLFPPGSYNSPLHF
14	TRBV11-2	-	-	TRBJ2-7	TGTGCCAGCAGCTTAGCAAACCGTGGGGCCGAGCAGTACTTC	CASSLANRGAEQYF
15	TRBV5-1	-	-	TRBJ1-1	TGCGCCAGCAGCTTGGAGTCAGGTCAGAACACTGAAGCTTTCTTT	CASSLESGQNTEAFF
14	TRBV2	few	-	TRBJ2-7	TGTGCCAGCAAATCGGGGACAATCTCCTACGAGCAGTACTTC	CASKSGTISYEQYF
13	TRBV10-3	-	TRBD1	TRBJ1-1	TGTGCCACCAGAGACAGGGTTACAACTGAAGCTTTCTTT	CATRDRVTTEAFF
16	TRBV5-8	-	TRBD1	TRBJ2-5	TGTGCCAGCAGCTTGGTAACCGGGACAGGGGATAAGACCCAGTACTTC	CASSLVTGTGDKTQYF
15	TRBV6-5	-	TRBD2	TRBJ2-7	TGTGCCAGCAGACGAGAGGTAGCGGGGAACTACGAGCAGTACTTC	CASRREVAGNYEQYF
13	TRBV19	-	-	TRBJ2-2	TGTGCCAGTAGTATAGGAGGGACCGGGGAGCTGTTTTTT	CASSIGGTGELFF
14	TRBV5-1	-	-	TRBJ2-5	TGCGCCAGCAGCTTGCCTAACCGACAAGAGACCCAGTACTTC	CASSLPNRQETQYF
14	TRBV6-5	-	-	TRBJ1-1	TGTGCCAGCAGTTACGGTGAGCGGAACACTGAAGCTTTCTTT	CASSYGERNTEAFF
15	TRBV5-1	-	-	TRBJ1-1	TGCGCCAGCAGCTTTACAGGGCTGGGTGAGACTGAAGCTTTCTTT	CASSFTGLGETEAFF
20	TRBV7-6	-	TRBD2	TRBJ2-3	TGTGCCAGCAGCTTAAATCCTAGCGGGGGGGCATTGTTGAGCACAGATACGCAGTATTTT	CASSLNPSGGALLSTDTQYF
15	TRBV6-5	-	TRBD2	TRBJ2-7	TGTGCCAGCATCCCCGAAGCGGGGGGTAGCTACGAGCAGTACTTC	CASIPEAGGSYEQYF